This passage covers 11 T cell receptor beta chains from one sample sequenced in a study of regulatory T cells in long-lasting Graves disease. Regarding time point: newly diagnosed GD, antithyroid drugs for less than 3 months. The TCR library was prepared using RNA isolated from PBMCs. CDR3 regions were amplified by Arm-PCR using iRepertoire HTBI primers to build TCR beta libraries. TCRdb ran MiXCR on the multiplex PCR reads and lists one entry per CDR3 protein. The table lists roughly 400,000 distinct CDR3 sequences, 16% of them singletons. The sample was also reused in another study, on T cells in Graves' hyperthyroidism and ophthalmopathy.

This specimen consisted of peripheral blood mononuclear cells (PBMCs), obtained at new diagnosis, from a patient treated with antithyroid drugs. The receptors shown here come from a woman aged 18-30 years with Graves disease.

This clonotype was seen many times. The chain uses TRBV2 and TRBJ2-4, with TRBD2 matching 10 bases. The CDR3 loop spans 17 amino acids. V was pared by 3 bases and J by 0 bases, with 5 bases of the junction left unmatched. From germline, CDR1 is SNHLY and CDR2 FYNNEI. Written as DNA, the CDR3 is TGTGCCAGCAGTGATGATACTAGCGGGATAGCCAAAAACATTCAGTACTTC. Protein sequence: CASSDDTSGIAKNIQYF.

CDR3 in amino acids: CASSVGLRDRVSTDTQYF. In DNA form, the CDR3 reads TGTGCCAGCAGCGTAGGTCTCAGGGACAGGGTATCCACAGATACGCAGTATTTT. V gene TRBV9 combines with J gene TRBJ2-3; 9 nucleotides line up with TRBD1. CDR1 is SGDLS, CDR2 YYNGEE, per germline. With V trimmed by 0 bases and J by 2 bases, 10 bases remained unmatched. This CDR3 comprises 18 residues.

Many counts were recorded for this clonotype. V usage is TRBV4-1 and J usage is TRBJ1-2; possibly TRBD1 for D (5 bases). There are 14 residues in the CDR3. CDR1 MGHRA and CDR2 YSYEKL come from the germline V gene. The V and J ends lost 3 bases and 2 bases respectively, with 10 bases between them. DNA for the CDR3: TGCGCCAGCAGCCACCCAGGGACGAACTATGGCTACACCTTC. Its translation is CASSHPGTNYGYTF.

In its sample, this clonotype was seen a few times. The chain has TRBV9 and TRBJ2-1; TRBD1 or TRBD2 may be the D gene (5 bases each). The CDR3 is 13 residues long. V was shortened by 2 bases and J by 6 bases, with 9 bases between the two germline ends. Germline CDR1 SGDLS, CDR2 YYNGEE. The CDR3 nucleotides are TGTGCCAGCAGCGTCCGGGACGCCAATGAGCAGTTCTTC. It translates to CASSVRDANEQFF.

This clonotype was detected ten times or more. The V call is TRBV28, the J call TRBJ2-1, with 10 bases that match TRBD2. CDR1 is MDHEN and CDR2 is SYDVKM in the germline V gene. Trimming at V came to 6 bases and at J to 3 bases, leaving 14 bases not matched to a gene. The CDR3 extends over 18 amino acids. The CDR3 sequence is CASRPLIGLAGDYNEQFF. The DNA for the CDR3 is TGTGCCAGCAGACCCCTCATCGGCCTAGCGGGAGACTACAATGAGCAGTTCTTC.

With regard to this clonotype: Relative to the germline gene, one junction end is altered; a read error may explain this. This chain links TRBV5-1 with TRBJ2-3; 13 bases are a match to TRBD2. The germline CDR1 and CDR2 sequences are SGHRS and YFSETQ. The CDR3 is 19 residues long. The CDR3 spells CASSTGLAGFQTSTDTQYF. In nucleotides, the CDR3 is TGTGCCAGCAGCACGGGACTAGCGGGATTCCAGACTAGCACAGATACGCAGTATTTT.

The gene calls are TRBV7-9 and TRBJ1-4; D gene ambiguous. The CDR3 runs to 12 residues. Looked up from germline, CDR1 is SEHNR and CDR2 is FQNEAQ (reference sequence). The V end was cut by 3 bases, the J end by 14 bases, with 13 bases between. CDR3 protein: CASSFEAPNLFF. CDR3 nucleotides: TGTGCCAGCAGCTTCGAGGCCCCTAATCTGTTTTTT. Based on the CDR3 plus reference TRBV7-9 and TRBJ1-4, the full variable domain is DTGVSQNPRHKITKRGQNVTFRCDPISEHNRLYWYRQTLGQGPEFLTYFQNEAQLEKSRLLSDRFSAERPKGSFSTLEIQRTEQGDSAMYLCASSFEAPNLFFGSGTQLSVL.

The CDR3 region is CASSSRPGANVLTF. For the CDR3, the DNA is TGTGCCAGCAGCTCCAGACCTGGGGCCAACGTCCTGACTTTC. V is TRBV5-6 and J is TRBJ2-6; D uncertain. This CDR3 comprises 14 residues. V gave up 3 bases and J gave up 2 bases, with 6 bases separating them. Germline V gene data show CDR1 as SGHDT and CDR2 as YYEEEE.

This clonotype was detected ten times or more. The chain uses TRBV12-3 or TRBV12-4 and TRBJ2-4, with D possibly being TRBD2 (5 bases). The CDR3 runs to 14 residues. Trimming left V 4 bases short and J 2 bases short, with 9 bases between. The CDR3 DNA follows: TGTGCCAGCAGTTCCGGGGAAACCAAAAACATTCAGTACTTC. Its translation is CASSSGETKNIQYF.

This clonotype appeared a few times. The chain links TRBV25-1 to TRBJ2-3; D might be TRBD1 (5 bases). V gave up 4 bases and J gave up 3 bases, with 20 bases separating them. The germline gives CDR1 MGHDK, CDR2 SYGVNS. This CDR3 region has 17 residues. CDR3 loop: CASSVLHDRCPTDTQYF. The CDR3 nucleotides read TGTGCCAGCAGTGTCCTACATGACAGATGCCCAACAGATACGCAGTATTTT.

The CDR3 nucleotides are TGTGCCAGCAGTTCTCACGAGGGACTAGCGGGAGGGCTCTCCTACGAGCAGTACTTC. Its translation: CASSSHEGLAGGLSYEQYF. The V gene is TRBV6-9, the J gene TRBJ2-7, with 16 bases fitting TRBD2. V trimming: 4 bases; J trimming: 0 bases; junction bases outside the gene matches: 9. The germline V gene encodes CDR1 MNHGY and CDR2 SVAAGI. The CDR3 runs 19 residues.